Shown below are 27 T cell receptor beta chains from a single sample sequenced in a study of Graves' ophthalmopathy and Graves' hyperthyroidism. Scientists amplified the TCR beta CDR3 regions from RNA transcripts. First-round RT-PCR used HTBI primers; second-round multiplex PCR followed. One entry per CDR3 protein, called by TCRdb with MiXCR from the multiplex PCR reads. Here the sample spans about 400,000 distinct CDR3 sequences, about 18% being singletons. Sequences were obtained from peripheral blood. Receptor source: a woman younger than 35 with Graves' ophthalmopathy.

This clonotype has at least ten counts. V usage is TRBV11-1 and J usage is TRBJ1-3; D perhaps matches TRBD1 (6 bases). The germline V gene has CDR1 SGHAT and CDR2 FQDESV (reference sequence). Trimming took off 8 bases at V and 4 bases at J, with 21 bases between the two ends. The CDR3 is 16 amino acids. CDR3 bases: TGTGCCAGCCGAGACTCCGGGACAACGCCAGGAAACACCATATATTTT. Protein: CASRDSGTTPGNTIYF.

In this sample, this clonotype turned up many times. The chain is built from TRBV18 and TRBJ2-2; D not certain. V lost 0 bases, J lost 5 bases, and 10 bases lay in between. Germline CDR1 KGHSH, CDR2 LQKENI. The CDR3 has 15 residues. The DNA for the CDR3 is TGTGCCAGCTCACCACCAGCCCGCTCGACCGGGGAGCTGTTTTTT. It specifies CASSPPARSTGELFF.

This clonotype was seen many times. The V and J genes are TRBV6-2 or TRBV6-3 and TRBJ1-2, with 8 nucleotides matching TRBD1. The V gene's germline CDR1 is MNHEY and CDR2 SVGEGT. J gave up 8 bases and V 6 bases, and 14 bases lay outside the gene matches. The CDR3 loop spans 15 amino acids. DNA of the CDR3: TGTGCCAGCAGCCAGGGACAGGCCCTGAGGTGGGGCTACACCTTC. This codes for CASSQGQALRWGYTF.

This clonotype has ten or more counts. V usage is TRBV2 and J usage is TRBJ1-1, with D uncertain. CDR3 length: 9 residues. Trimming took 1 base from V and 11 from J, leaving 2 bases between them. Germline lookup yields CDR1 SNHLY and CDR2 FYNNEI. The CDR3 protein is CASSEEAFF. The CDR3 DNA follows: TGTGCCAGCAGTGAAGAGGCTTTCTTT.

This clonotype was observed many times. V and J are TRBV6-2 or TRBV6-3 and TRBJ2-7, with 14 bases that match TRBD2. The J segment lost 3 bases and the V segment lost 5 bases, leaving 3 bases of the junction unmatched. This CDR3 contains 15 residues. Looked up from germline, CDR1 is MNHEY and CDR2 is SVGEGT. The CDR3 DNA reads TGTGCCAGCAGTGCCGGACTAGCGGGGGGCTACGAGCAGTACTTC. Translation gives CASSAGLAGGYEQYF.

This clonotype was detected ten times or more. The V and J genes are TRBV20-1 and TRBJ1-1; D not certain. CDR1 and CDR2 (germline): DFQATT, SNEGSKA (reference sequence). V gave up 0 bases and J gave up 1 base, with 18 bases separating them. This CDR3 comprises 17 residues. CDR3 region: CSARDGRIGDGNTEAFF. The CDR3 DNA reads as TGCAGTGCTAGAGATGGTAGGATCGGGGATGGGAACACTGAAGCTTTCTTT.

This clonotype was counted at least ten times. The V gene is TRBV27, the J gene TRBJ2-7; D could derive from TRBD1 or TRBD2 (5 bases each). V was shortened by 3 bases and J by 1 base, with 13 bases between the two germline ends. This CDR3 has 15 amino acids. Per germline, CDR1 MNHEY and CDR2 SMNVEV (reference sequence). The CDR3 loop is CASSFLRDGSYEQYF. In DNA, the CDR3 is TGTGCCAGCAGTTTCCTCCGGGACGGGTCCTACGAGCAGTACTTC.

This clonotype was found many times. Written as DNA, the CDR3 is TGTGCCAGCAGCCAGGGGCTTGACTACGAGCAGTACTTC. Protein: CASSQGLDYEQYF. The chain carries TRBV16 and TRBJ2-7, with D maybe TRBD1 (5 bases). Germline lookup yields CDR1 KGHSY and CDR2 FQNENV. The length of the CDR3 is 13 residues. V shed 3 bases and J shed 3 bases, with 9 bases lying between them.

This clonotype has a count of ten or more. The chain carries TRBV7-2 and TRBJ2-5; D gene unclear. Germline CDR1 SGHTA, CDR2 FQGNSA. V shed 6 bases and J shed 5 bases, with 7 bases lying between them. CDR3 size: 11 residues. CDR3 in amino acids: CASSSVETQYF. CDR3 coding DNA: TGTGCCAGCAGTTCCGTTGAGACCCAGTACTTC.

At least ten counts were recorded for this clonotype. The chain recombines TRBV6-1 with TRBJ2-7, with 8 positions matching TRBD1. The trim removed 8 bases at V and 4 bases at J, leaving 10 bases unmatched. Germline CDR1 MNHNS, CDR2 SASEGT. The CDR3 totals 14 residues. This CDR3 is CASDQGQGPYEQYF. DNA for the CDR3: TGTGCCAGCGATCAAGGACAGGGACCTTACGAGCAGTACTTC.

The chain couples TRBV6-1 to TRBJ1-2; D is unclear. The length of the CDR3 is 14 residues. Germline CDR1 MNHNS, CDR2 SASEGT. V was pared by 7 bases and J by 7 bases, with 19 bases between. CDR3 residues: CASTDTRRRFGYTF. The CDR3 bases are TGTGCCAGCACCGACACCCGGAGGAGGTTTGGCTACACCTTC.

This clonotype was recorded a few times. This sequence joins TRBV11-2 and TRBJ1-3; D is undetermined. The CDR3 is made up of 14 amino acids. V dropped 5 bases and J dropped 5 bases, with 13 bases sitting between them. CDR1 SGHAT and CDR2 FQNNGV come from the germline V gene. CDR3 sequence: CASSLTRGRNTIYF. The CDR3, as DNA: TGTGCCAGCAGCCTGACCAGAGGTAGAAACACCATATATTTT.

The table lists this clonotype with many counts. The chain employs TRBV4-2 and TRBJ1-1; no clear D gene. V dropped 0 bases and J dropped 1 base, with 6 bases sitting between them. Germline lookup yields CDR1 LGHNA and CDR2 YNFKEQ. The CDR3 extends over 14 amino acids. CDR3 sequence (DNA): TGTGCCAGCAGCCAAGATTTGGGGAACACTGAAGCTTTCTTT. This translates into CASSQDLGNTEAFF.

This chain links TRBV30 with TRBJ2-1, with TRBD2 matching over 9 bases. The germline V gene has CDR1 GTSNPN and CDR2 SVGIG (reference sequence). The V and J ends lost 3 bases and 6 bases, in that order; junction bases with no gene match: 3. CDR3 size: 13 residues. In DNA, the CDR3 is TGTGCCTGGAGGACTAGCGGAGGCAATGAGCAGTTCTTC. This gives the protein CAWRTSGGNEQFF.

This clonotype was detected many times. CDR3 bases: TGCAGTGCCTACGACTCCTACGAGCAGTACTTC. Protein: CSAYDSYEQYF. V gene TRBV20-1 combines with J gene TRBJ2-7; D not certain. The ends were cut back, 6 bases at V and 0 bases at J, with 6 bases in the middle. The CDR3 runs to 11 residues. Germline-derived CDR1 and CDR2 are DFQATT and SNEGSKA (reference sequence).

The rearrangement joins TRBV12-3 or TRBV12-4 to TRBJ1-1, with a tentative D call TRBD1 (5 bases). The CDR3 has 16 amino acids. V lost 7 bases and J lost 5, with 23 bases in between. The CDR3 sequence: CASNLGAGQGWTEAFF. The CDR3 DNA follows: TGTGCCAGCAACCTTGGAGCGGGTCAGGGTTGGACTGAAGCTTTCTTT.

As to this clonotype: At one of its ends the junction is not consistent with the germline gene, which may arise from a read error. The J gene is TRBJ1-1, the V gene TRBV20-1; D call uncertain. The CDR3 runs to 14 residues. Germline lookup yields CDR1 DFQATT and CDR2 SNEGSKA (reference sequence). The CDR3 bases are TGCATTGCTAGGGAGGGCGGCATGAACACTGAAGCTTTCTTT. This sequence encodes CIAREGGMNTEAFF.

The chain couples TRBV7-2 to TRBJ2-7, with TRBD1 as a possible D gene (6 bases). The CDR3 extends over 15 amino acids. The germline gives CDR1 SGHTA, CDR2 FQGNSA. Trimming shortened V by 5 bases and J by 4 bases, and 18 bases separated the two germline ends. This CDR3 reads CASSQEPTRGYEQYF. Written as DNA, the CDR3 is TGTGCCAGCAGCCAAGAGCCCACAAGGGGGTACGAGCAGTACTTC.

V is TRBV6-1 and J is TRBJ2-7; D may be TRBD1 (6 bases). The CDR3 length is 13 residues. Trimming removed 8 bases from V and 3 bases from J, with 14 bases in between. Per germline, CDR1 MNHNS and CDR2 SASEGT. CDR3 region: CASLRDNNYEQYF. The CDR3 nucleotides are TGTGCCAGCCTAAGGGACAACAACTACGAGCAGTACTTC.

Ten or more counts support this clonotype. For the CDR3, the DNA is TGTGCCAGCAGTTTTCCCCGGACAGGGCCCTACGAGCAGTACTTC. It translates to CASSFPRTGPYEQYF. The gene calls are TRBV7-8 and TRBJ2-7, with 8 bases matching TRBD1. J lost 2 bases, V lost 6 bases, and 9 bases had no gene match. The CDR3 has 15 residues. The germline CDR1 and CDR2 sequences are SGHVS and FQNEAQ.

This clonotype was found many times. The chain employs TRBV29-1 and TRBJ2-5, with 10 positions matching TRBD1. The junction had 8 bases not matched to a gene; V was cut back by 1 base and J by 9 bases. From germline, CDR1 is SQVTM and CDR2 ANQGSEA. This CDR3 has 14 residues. The CDR3 is CSVEGQGAGGAQYF. CDR3 sequence (DNA): TGCAGCGTTGAAGGACAGGGGGCTGGAGGGGCCCAGTACTTC. The whole variable domain, filled in from reference TRBV29-1 and TRBJ2-5, reads SAVISQKPSRDICQRGTSLTIQCQVDSQVTMMFWYRQQPGQSLTLIATANQGSEATYESGFVIDKFPISRPNLTFSTLTVSNMSPEDSSIYLCSVEGQGAGGAQYFGPGTRLLVL.

This clonotype was counted ten times or more. The chain recombines TRBV30 with TRBJ1-5; TRBD1 matches at 8 bases. The germline CDR1 and CDR2 sequences are GTSNPN and SVGIG (reference sequence). V shed 4 bases and J 7 bases; nucleotides not matched to a gene: 6. CDR3 size: 13 residues. The CDR3 protein is CAWKGRGRQPQHF. CDR3 nucleotide sequence: TGTGCCTGGAAGGGCAGGGGGCGACAGCCCCAGCATTTT.

This clonotype was seen only a few times. The chain employs TRBV30 and TRBJ2-4; D unresolved. V lost 3 bases to trimming and J lost 0 bases, with 21 bases between them. Germline loops: CDR1 GTSNPN, CDR2 SVGIG (reference sequence). This CDR3 has 18 residues. The CDR3 sequence: CAWSRPLTLALAKNIQYF. The CDR3 DNA reads TGTGCCTGGAGCCGTCCGTTAACCCTGGCTTTAGCCAAAAACATTCAGTACTTC. Looking up the rest from reference TRBV30 and TRBJ2-4 gives the full variable domain: SQTIHQWPATLVQPVGSPLSLECTVEGTSNPNLYWYRQAAGRGLQLLFYSVGIGQISSEVPQNLSASRPQDRQFILSSKKLLLSDSGFYLCAWSRPLTLALAKNIQYFGAGTRLSVL.

The table lists this clonotype with many counts. The J gene is TRBJ1-1, the V gene TRBV27; tentatively, D is TRBD1 (6 bases). Germline values: CDR1 MNHEY, CDR2 SMNVEV (reference sequence). There are 12 residues in the CDR3. V shed 3 bases and J shed 10 bases, with 12 bases lying between them. DNA of the CDR3: TGTGCCAGCAGTTTGATCGGGGGGCGAGCTTTCTTT. Translating gives CASSLIGGRAFF.

This clonotype was observed many times. J is TRBJ2-2 and V is TRBV6-2 or TRBV6-3; D ambiguous. Germline CDR1 reads MNHEY; CDR2 reads SVGEGT. The CDR3 loop spans 13 amino acids. Trimming removed 1 base at V and 5 bases at J, with 5 bases between. The CDR3 DNA reads as TGTGCCAGCAGTTACTTGGAAACCGGGGAGCTGTTTTTT. As protein: CASSYLETGELFF.

V gene TRBV6-2 or TRBV6-3 combines with J gene TRBJ2-2; D may be TRBD1 (5 bases). The CDR3 spans 12 residues. The V end lost 6 bases, the J end lost 7 bases, and 9 bases lay between the germline ends. In germline, CDR1 is MNHEY, CDR2 SVGEGT. The CDR3 nucleotides read TGTGCCAGCAGAGTACAGGTCGGGGAGCTGTTTTTT. It translates to CASRVQVGELFF.

There are many counts of this clonotype. This chain links TRBV19 with TRBJ1-5; 8 bases fit TRBD1. Germline V CDR1 and CDR2: LNHDA, SQIVND (reference sequence). CDR3 length: 15 residues. V shed 7 bases, J shed 7 bases, and the junction held 12 bases outside the gene matches. The CDR3 DNA reads TGTGCCAGTACCCTGACAGGGGTGGAAGGCCAGCCCCAGCATTTT. Protein product: CASTLTGVEGQPQHF.